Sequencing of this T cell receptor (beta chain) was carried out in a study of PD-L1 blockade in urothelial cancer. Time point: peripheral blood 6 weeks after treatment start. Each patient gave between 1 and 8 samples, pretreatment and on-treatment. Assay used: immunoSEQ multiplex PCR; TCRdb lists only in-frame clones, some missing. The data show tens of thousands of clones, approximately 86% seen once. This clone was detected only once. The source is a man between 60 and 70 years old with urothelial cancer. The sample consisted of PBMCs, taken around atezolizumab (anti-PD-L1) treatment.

In nucleotides, the CDR3 is TGTGCCAGCGGGACTAGCGGGAGCCACACAGATACGCAGTATTTT. Translated: CASGTSGSHTDTQYF. The chain links TRBV2 to TRBJ2-3; 14 bases are shared with TRBD2. CDR1 is SNHLY, CDR2 FYNNEI, per germline. Trimming removed 8 bases from V and 2 bases from J; junction bases left unmatched: 3. CDR3 size: 15 residues.